One and the same sample provided the 14 T cell receptor beta chains below, sequenced in a study of prognosis after radiotherapy for stage I lung cancer. Two-round multiplex PCR, the amplification method, yielded TCR beta CDR3 from genomic DNA. Primers specific to each TRBV and TRBJ gene drove first-round PCR. TCRdb ran MiXCR on the multiplex PCR reads and lists one entry per CDR3 protein. This sample has around 59,000 distinct CDR3 sequences, with 26% found just once. This specimen was PBMCs, taken before or after stereotactic body radiation therapy (not recorded which). The source is a donor over 45 with non-small cell lung cancer.

This clonotype is classed as medium-sized. The V and J genes are TRBV12-3 or TRBV12-4 and TRBJ1-6, with 10 positions matching TRBD1. This CDR3 comprises 14 residues. Trimming cost V 6 bases and J 9 bases; bases outside gene matches: 5. As DNA, the CDR3 is TGTGCCAGCAGCCCCGGGACAGGGGTTTCACCCCTCCACTTT. It yields the protein CASSPGTGVSPLHF.

A remark on this clonotype: A single base separates this from a much larger clone, so it may be a read error. This sequence joins TRBV6-2 or TRBV6-3 and TRBJ1-1; TRBD1 might be the D (5 bases). Looked up from germline, CDR1 is MNHEY and CDR2 is SVGEGT. CDR3 length: 15 amino acids. V lost 6 bases and J 3 bases, leaving 17 bases between the germline ends. The CDR3 bases are TGTGCCAGCAGCGAAGGACATGGGGTGTACACTGAAGCTTTCTTT. Translating it yields CASSEGHGVYTEAFF.

This clonotype was counted between two and nine times. One base separates it from a far larger clone, so it is likely a read error. The chain is built from TRBV7-2 and TRBJ2-3; the match to TRBD1 covers 11 bases. Germline CDR1 and CDR2: SGHTA and FQGNSA. The CDR3 contains 16 residues. The CDR3, as DNA: TGTGCCGGCAGCTTCTACGGACAGGGGGCGACAGATACGCAGTATTTT. Encoded protein: CAGSFYGQGATDTQYF.

Concerning this clonotype: This may stem from a read error, because a much larger clone lies one nucleotide away. This sequence joins TRBV5-6 and TRBJ2-1; D remains unclear. V was pared by 2 bases and J by 8 bases, with 8 bases between. Germline V gene data show CDR1 as SGHDT and CDR2 as YYEEEE. The CDR3 has 12 residues. CDR3 coding DNA: TGTGCCAGCAGCTTTGTCAGGTATGAGCAGTTCTTC. Protein product: CASSFVRYEQFF. Supplemented by reference TRBV5-6 and TRBJ2-1, the full variable domain reads DAGVTQSPTHLIKTRGQQVTLRCSPKSGHDTVSWYQQALGQGPQFIFQYYEEEERQRGNFPDRFSGHQFPNYSSELNVNALLLGDSALYLCASSFVRYEQFFGPGTRLTVL.

As regards this clonotype: Since a much larger clone is just one base distant, this may be a read error. The gene calls are TRBV19 and TRBJ2-5; 11 positions match TRBD2. Trimming took 4 bases from V and 5 from J; bases not matched to a gene: 12. The CDR3 contains 17 residues. Germline V gives CDR1 LNHDA, CDR2 SQIVND (reference sequence). The CDR3 region has the DNA TGTGCCAGTAGTACCGTTAAGACTAGCGGGGAAATTGAGACCCAGTACTTC. Translated: CASSTVKTSGEIETQYF.

This clonotype was found a few times. Since a much larger clone is just one base distant, this may be a read error. This chain uses TRBV4-1 with TRBJ1-6; D is undetermined. This CDR3 comprises 17 residues. Germline V gives CDR1 MGHRA, CDR2 YSYEKL. Written as DNA, the CDR3 is TGCGCCAGAAGCCAAGTCCCTCACGCGAAATATAATTCACCCCTCCACTTT. Translation gives CARSQVPHAKYNSPLHF.

This clonotype was recorded at least ten times. J is TRBJ1-1 and V is TRBV2; D call uncertain. The V and J ends lost 1 base and 3 bases respectively, with 6 bases between them. Germline V gene data show CDR1 as SNHLY and CDR2 as FYNNEI. This CDR3 is built from 13 residues. The CDR3 DNA sequence: TGTGCCAGCAGTGAAGGGTCAGACACTGAAGCTTTCTTT. Protein: CASSEGSDTEAFF.

On this clonotype: A much larger clone is a single base away; this may be a read error. CDR3 in amino acids: CASSFFASGGRLYQETQYF. The CDR3 bases are TGTGCCAGCAGCTTTTTTGCTAGCGGGGGCAGATTGTACCAAGAGACCCAGTACTTC. The rearrangement joins TRBV7-2 to TRBJ2-5, with 10 bases identical to TRBD2. CDR1 is SGHTA and CDR2 is FQGNSA in the germline V gene. CDR3 length: 19 amino acids. The ends lost 3 bases at V and 0 bases at J; junction bases unmatched: 13.

Ten or more counts support this clonotype. J is TRBJ2-5 and V is TRBV24-1, with 13 bases identical to TRBD2. Trimming took 2 bases from V and 4 from J; bases not matched to a gene: 0. Germline CDR1 and CDR2: KGHDR and SFDVKD. The CDR3 consists of 15 residues. CDR3 coding DNA: TGTGCCACCAGTGATTGGACTAGCGGGGGAGAGACCCAGTACTTC. It codes for CATSDWTSGGETQYF.

As concerns this clonotype: A much larger clone lies one base from this, so it may be a read error. The chain is built from TRBV11-2 and TRBJ2-7; D is uncertain. CDR1 SGHAT and CDR2 FQNNGV come from the germline V gene. V was shortened by 3 bases and J by 4 bases, with 7 bases between the two germline ends. This CDR3 has 12 amino acids. This chain's CDR3 is CASSFGLYEQYF. CDR3 coding DNA: TGTGCCAGCAGCTTTGGATTATACGAGCAGTACTTC.

This sequence joins TRBV7-9 and TRBJ2-7; TRBD1 or TRBD2 may be the D gene (6 bases each). The germline V gene encodes CDR1 SEHNR and CDR2 FQNEAQ (reference sequence). CDR3 length equals 17 residues. Deletions cut 1 base from V and 0 bases from J, with 16 bases between. The CDR3 coding sequence is TGTGCCAGCAGCTTAGGGGGTGAGGGGGGAGACTCCTACGAGCAGTACTTC. Protein: CASSLGGEGGDSYEQYF.

This clonotype was counted ten times or more. The CDR3 DNA reads as TGTGCCAGCAGGTACAGGGGTTCAGAGGGCTACACCTTC. Translating gives CASRYRGSEGYTF. This sequence joins TRBV6-4 and TRBJ1-2, with 7 bases that match TRBD1. J gave up 8 bases and V 6 bases, and 9 bases lay outside the gene matches. This CDR3 spans 13 amino acids. The V gene's germline CDR1 is MRHNA and CDR2 SNTAGT.

This clonotype appeared many times. The chain's CDR3 is CASSVPGLQPQHF. As DNA, the CDR3 is TGTGCCAGCAGTGTACCCGGGCTTCAGCCCCAGCATTTT. The V gene is TRBV6-1, the J gene TRBJ1-5, with D hard to call. Per germline, CDR1 MNHNS and CDR2 SASEGT. This CDR3 is 13 amino acids long. The V end was cut by 4 bases, the J end by 6 bases, with 10 bases between.

J is TRBJ1-2 and V is TRBV6-1, with a possible D match to TRBD1 (5 bases). V lost 6 bases and J 7 bases, leaving 12 bases between the germline ends. Germline values: CDR1 MNHNS, CDR2 SASEGT. CDR3 size: 12 residues. The CDR3 coding sequence is TGTGCCAGCAGACCCGGGGGGTCTGGCTACACCTTC. Its protein product is CASRPGGSGYTF.